The source of this TCR beta chain is a study of blood T cell repertoires in COVID-19. Study in general: Sites in the United States, Italy and Spain provided acute and convalescent COVID-19 samples.

Produced via immunoSEQ multiplex PCR; TCRdb's table is partial and in-frame only. The sample lists some 200,000 clones, more than 65% seen once, with about 1.4% in the top ten. J lost 4 bases, V lost 7 bases, and 6 bases had no gene match. The CDR3 loop spans 12 amino acids. Germline V lookup: CDR1 SQVTM, CDR2 ANQGSEA. The receptor was isolated from a woman in her thirties or forties who had recovered from COVID-19. What was sequenced was peripheral blood. The chain links TRBV29-1 to TRBJ1-1; the match to TRBD1 covers 7 bases. The CDR3 is CSADRDPTEAFF. In DNA, the CDR3 is TGCAGCGCCGACAGGGATCCCACTGAAGCTTTCTTT.